This T cell receptor (beta chain) emerged from a study of blood T cells in healthy people across ages. Next came a second PCR, run for roughly 6 to 11 cycles, which used a sample-barcoded 5' primer along with a J-beta primer mix. TCRdb processed the 5' RACE reads anew with MiXCR; each CDR3 protein has one entry. The sample lists 1.5 million or so distinct CDR3 sequences; 40% to 45% were seen once. This clonotype appeared a single time. This TCR was sampled from a woman aged 18-29 years in good health. Sequenced sample: blood.

CDR3 in amino acids: CASSQDSGAGQPQHF. The CDR3 DNA sequence: TGCGCCAGCAGCCAAGATTCAGGGGCTGGGCAGCCCCAGCATTTT. V gene TRBV4-1 combines with J gene TRBJ1-5; a possible D gene is TRBD1 (6 bases). Germline CDR1 reads MGHRA; CDR2 reads YSYEKL. The CDR3 extends over 15 amino acids. Trimming shortened V by 0 bases and J by 7 bases, and 13 bases separated the two germline ends.